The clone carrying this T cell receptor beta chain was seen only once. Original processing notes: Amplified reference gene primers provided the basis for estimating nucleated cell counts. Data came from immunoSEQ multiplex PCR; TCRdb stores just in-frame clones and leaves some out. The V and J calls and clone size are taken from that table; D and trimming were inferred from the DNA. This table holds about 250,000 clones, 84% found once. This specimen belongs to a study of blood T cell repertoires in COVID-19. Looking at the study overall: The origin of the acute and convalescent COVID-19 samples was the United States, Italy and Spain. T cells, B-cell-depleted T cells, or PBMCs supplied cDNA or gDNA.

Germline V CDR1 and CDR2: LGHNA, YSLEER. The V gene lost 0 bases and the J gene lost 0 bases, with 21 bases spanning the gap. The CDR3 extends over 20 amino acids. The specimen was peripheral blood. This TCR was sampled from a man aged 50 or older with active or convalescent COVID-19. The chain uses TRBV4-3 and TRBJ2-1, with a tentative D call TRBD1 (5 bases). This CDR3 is CASSQELLAPGWSSYNEQFF. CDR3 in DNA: TGCGCCAGCAGCCAAGAACTCCTGGCCCCAGGGTGGAGCTCCTACAATGAGCAGTTCTTC.